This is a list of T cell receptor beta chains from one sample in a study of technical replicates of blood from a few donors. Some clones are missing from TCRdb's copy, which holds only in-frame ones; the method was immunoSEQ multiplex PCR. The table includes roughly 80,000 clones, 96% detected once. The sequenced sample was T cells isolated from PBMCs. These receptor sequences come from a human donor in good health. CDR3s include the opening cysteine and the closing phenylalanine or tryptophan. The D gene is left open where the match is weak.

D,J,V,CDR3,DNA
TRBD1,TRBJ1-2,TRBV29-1,CSGSQGVANYGYTF,TGCAGCGGCTCTCAGGGGGTAGCTAACTATGGCTACACCTTC
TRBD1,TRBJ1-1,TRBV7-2,CASSTRDRGPEAFF,TGTGCCAGCAGCACCCGGGACAGGGGGCCGGAGGCTTTCTTT
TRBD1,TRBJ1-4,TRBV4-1,CASKSLTARDSLFEKLFF,TGCGCCAGCAAATCGCTGACCGCCAGGGACAGCTTATTTGAAAAACTGTTTTTT
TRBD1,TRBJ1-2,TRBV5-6,CASSLGTGRVDGYTF,TGTGCCAGCAGCCTAGGGACAGGGAGAGTGGATGGCTACACCTTC
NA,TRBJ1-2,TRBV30,CAWRFRGDYGYTF,TGTGCCTGGAGGTTCAGGGGTGACTATGGCTACACCTTC
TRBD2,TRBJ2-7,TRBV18,CASSLPGLAGEEQYF,TGTGCCAGCTCACTGCCGGGACTAGCGGGAGAAGAGCAGTACTTC
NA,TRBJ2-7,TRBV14,CASSWGGGVDYEQYF,TGTGCCAGCAGCTGGGGAGGGGGAGTGGACTACGAGCAGTACTTC
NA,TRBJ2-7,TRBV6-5,CASSSTGSYEQYF,TGTGCCAGCAGTTCTACAGGTTCCTACGAGCAGTACTTC
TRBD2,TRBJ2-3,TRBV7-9,CASSSRLAGTDTQYF,TGTGCCAGCAGCTCGAGACTAGCGGGCACAGATACGCAGTATTTT
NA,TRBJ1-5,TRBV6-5,CASRSGQDNQPQHF,TGTGCCAGCAGATCAGGACAAGATAATCAGCCCCAGCATTTT
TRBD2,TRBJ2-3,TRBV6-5,CASSGGWGTDTQYF,TGTGCCAGCAGCGGGGGGTGGGGCACAGATACGCAGTATTTT
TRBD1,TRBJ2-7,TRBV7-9,CASSLSGQGHEQYF,TGTGCCAGCAGCTTATCTGGACAGGGCCACGAGCAGTACTTC
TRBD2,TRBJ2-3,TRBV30,CAWRPKAGGPFRDTQYF,TGTGCCTGGAGACCAAAAGCGGGAGGGCCGTTCAGAGATACGCAGTATTTT
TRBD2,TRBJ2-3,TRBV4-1,CASSPGREIDTQYF,TGCGCCAGCAGCCCAGGGAGGGAGATAGATACGCAGTATTTT
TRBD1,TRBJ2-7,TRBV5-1,CASSLEHRDRGLGSYEQYF,TGCGCCAGCAGCTTGGAACACCGGGACAGGGGGCTCGGATCCTACGAGCAGTACTTC
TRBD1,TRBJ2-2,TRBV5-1,CASSLATGGNTGELFF,TGCGCCAGCAGCTTGGCGACAGGGGGGAACACCGGGGAGCTGTTTTTT
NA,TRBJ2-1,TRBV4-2,CASSQVGNSNEQFF,TGTGCCAGCAGCCAAGTCGGGAATAGCAATGAGCAGTTCTTC
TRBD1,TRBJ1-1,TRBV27,CASSLSSQGASLTEAFF,TGTGCCAGCAGTTTGAGCTCACAGGGGGCGAGTCTTACTGAAGCTTTCTTT
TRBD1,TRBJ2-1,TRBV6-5,CASSEDREVNEQFF,TGTGCCAGCAGTGAGGACAGGGAGGTCAATGAGCAGTTCTTC
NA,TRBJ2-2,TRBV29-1,CSVEGNRENTGELFF,TGCAGCGTTGAAGGAAACAGGGAGAACACCGGGGAGCTGTTTTTT
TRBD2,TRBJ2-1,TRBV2,CASRGGTSGIHEQFF,TGTGCCAGCAGGGGGGGGACTAGCGGTATCCATGAGCAGTTCTTC
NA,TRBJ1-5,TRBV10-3,CAISDYDLRGNQPQHF,TGTGCCATCAGTGACTACGACCTCCGGGGCAATCAGCCCCAGCATTTT
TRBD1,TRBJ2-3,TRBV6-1,CASSVITGQRDFTDTQYF,TGTGCCAGCAGTGTTATTACGGGACAGAGAGACTTCACAGATACGCAGTATTTT
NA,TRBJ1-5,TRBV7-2,CASSLSGSDQPQHF,TGTGCCAGCAGCTTATCAGGATCCGATCAGCCCCAGCATTTT
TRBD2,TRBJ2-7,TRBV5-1,CASSLWREVYEQYF,TGCGCCAGCAGCTTGTGGCGGGAGGTCTACGAGCAGTACTTC
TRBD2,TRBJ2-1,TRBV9,CASSVGNLAGPYNEQFF,TGTGCCAGCAGCGTAGGGAACCTAGCGGGACCCTACAATGAGCAGTTCTTC
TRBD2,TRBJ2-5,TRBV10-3,CAIRTEREPETQYF,TGTGCCATCAGGACTGAGCGGGAGCCAGAGACCCAGTACTTC
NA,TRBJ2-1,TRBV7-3,CASSPTLGLHNEQFF,TGTGCCAGCAGCCCCACTTTGGGACTCCACAATGAGCAGTTCTTC
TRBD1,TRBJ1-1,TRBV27,CASKHDRGTEAFF,TGTGCCAGCAAACACGACAGGGGCACTGAAGCTTTCTTT
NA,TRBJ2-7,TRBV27,CASSLSGGSYEQYF,TGTGCCAGCAGTTTATCCGGGGGCTCCTACGAGCAGTACTTC
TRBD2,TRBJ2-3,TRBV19,CASRASGSRDTQYF,TGTGCCAGTAGGGCTAGCGGGAGTAGGGATACGCAGTATTTT
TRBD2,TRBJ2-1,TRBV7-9,CASSFFFQRGYNEQFF,TGTGCCAGCAGCTTCTTTTTTCAGCGGGGGTACAATGAGCAGTTCTTC
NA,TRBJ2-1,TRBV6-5,CASSYSSGMSNEQFF,TGTGCCAGCAGTTACTCCTCGGGTATGTCCAATGAGCAGTTCTTC
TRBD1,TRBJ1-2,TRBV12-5,CASGPGTGGFYGYTF,TGTGCTAGTGGTCCCGGGACAGGGGGCTTTTATGGCTACACCTTC
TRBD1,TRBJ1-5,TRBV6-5,CASSYSAAGGQPQHF,TGTGCCAGCAGTTACTCAGCAGCAGGGGGTCAGCCCCAGCATTTT
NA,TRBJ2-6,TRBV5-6,CASSSQGRTNVLTF,TGTGCCAGCAGCTCCCAGGGGCGGACCAACGTCCTGACTTTC
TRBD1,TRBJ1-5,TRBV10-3,CAISGQGIGQPQHF,TGTGCCATCAGTGGACAGGGGATAGGTCAGCCCCAGCATTTT